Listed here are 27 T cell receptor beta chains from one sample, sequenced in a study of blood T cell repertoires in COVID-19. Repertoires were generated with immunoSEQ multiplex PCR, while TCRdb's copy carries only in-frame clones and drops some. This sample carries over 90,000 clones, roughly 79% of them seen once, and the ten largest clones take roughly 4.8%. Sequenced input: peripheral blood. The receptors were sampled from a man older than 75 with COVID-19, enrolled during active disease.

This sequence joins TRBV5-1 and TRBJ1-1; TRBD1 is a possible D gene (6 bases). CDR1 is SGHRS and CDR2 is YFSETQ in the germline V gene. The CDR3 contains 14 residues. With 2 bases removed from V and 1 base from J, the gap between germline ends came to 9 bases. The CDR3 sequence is CASSFTGQNTEAFF. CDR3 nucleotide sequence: TGCGCCAGCAGCTTCACGGGACAGAACACTGAAGCTTTCTTT.

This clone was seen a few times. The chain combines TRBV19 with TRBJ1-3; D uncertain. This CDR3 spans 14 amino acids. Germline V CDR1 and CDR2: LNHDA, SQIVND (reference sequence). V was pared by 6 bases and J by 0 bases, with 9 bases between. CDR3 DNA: TGTGCCAGTAGACCCACCAGCTCTGGAAACACCATATATTTT. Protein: CASRPTSSGNTIYF.

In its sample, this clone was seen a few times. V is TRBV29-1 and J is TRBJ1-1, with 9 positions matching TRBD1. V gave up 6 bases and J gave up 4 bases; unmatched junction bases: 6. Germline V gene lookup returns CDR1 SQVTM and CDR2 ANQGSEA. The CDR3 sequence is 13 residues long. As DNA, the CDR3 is TGCAGCGTCTCAACGACAGGGGGCACTGAAGCTTTCTTT. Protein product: CSVSTTGGTEAFF.

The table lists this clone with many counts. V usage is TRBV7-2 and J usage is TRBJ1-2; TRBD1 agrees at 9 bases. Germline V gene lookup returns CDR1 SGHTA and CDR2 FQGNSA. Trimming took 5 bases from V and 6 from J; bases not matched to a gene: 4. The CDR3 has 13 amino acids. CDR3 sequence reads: CASSATGGDGYTF. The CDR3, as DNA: TGTGCCAGCAGCGCCACAGGGGGCGATGGCTACACCTTC.

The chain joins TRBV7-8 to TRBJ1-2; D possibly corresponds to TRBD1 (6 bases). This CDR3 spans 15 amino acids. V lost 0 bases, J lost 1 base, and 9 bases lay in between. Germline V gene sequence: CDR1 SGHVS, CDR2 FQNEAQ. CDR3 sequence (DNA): TGTGCCAGCAGCTTAGCGCAGGGGATTAACTATGGCTACACCTTC. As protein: CASSLAQGINYGYTF. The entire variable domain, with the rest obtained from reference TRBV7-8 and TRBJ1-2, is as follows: GAGVSQSPRYKVAKRGQDVALRCDPISGHVSLFWYQQALGQGPEFLTYFQNEAQLDKSGLPSDRFFAERPEGSVSTLKIQRTQQEDSAVYLCASSLAQGINYGYTFGSGTRLTVV.

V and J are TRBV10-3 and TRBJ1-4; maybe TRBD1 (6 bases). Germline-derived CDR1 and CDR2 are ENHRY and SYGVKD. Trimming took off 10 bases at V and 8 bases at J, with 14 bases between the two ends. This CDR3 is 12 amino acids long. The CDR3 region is CATSEGGEKLFF. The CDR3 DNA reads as TGTGCCACCTCAGAGGGGGGGGAAAAACTGTTTTTT.

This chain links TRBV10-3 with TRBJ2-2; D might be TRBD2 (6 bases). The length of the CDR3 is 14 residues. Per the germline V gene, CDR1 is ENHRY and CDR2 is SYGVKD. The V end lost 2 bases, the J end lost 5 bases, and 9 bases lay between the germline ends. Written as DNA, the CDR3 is TGTGCCATCAGTGAGGGGAGGAGGACCGGGGAGCTGTTTTTT. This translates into CAISEGRRTGELFF.

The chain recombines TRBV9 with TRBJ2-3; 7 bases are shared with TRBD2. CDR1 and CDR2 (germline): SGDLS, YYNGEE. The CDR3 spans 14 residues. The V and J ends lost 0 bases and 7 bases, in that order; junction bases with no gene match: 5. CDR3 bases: TGTGCCAGCAGCGTAGCTAGCGGCAGTAATACGCAGTATTTT. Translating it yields CASSVASGSNTQYF.

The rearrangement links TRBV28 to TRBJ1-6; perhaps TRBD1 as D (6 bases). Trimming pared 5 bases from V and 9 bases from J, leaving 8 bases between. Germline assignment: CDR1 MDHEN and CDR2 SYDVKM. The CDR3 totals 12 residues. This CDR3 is CASSGQISPLHF. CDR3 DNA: TGTGCCAGCAGTGGACAGATTTCACCCCTCCACTTT.

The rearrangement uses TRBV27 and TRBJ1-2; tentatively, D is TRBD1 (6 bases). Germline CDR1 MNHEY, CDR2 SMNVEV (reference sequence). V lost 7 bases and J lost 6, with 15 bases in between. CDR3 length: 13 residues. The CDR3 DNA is TGTGCCAGCACCTCGGGAGGGGGTCATGGCTACACCTTC. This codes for CASTSGGGHGYTF.

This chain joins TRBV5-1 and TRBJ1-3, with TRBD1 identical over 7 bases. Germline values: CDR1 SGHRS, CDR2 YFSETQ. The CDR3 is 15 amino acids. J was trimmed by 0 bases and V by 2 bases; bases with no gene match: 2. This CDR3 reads CASSLTGDSGNTIYF. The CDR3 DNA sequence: TGCGCCAGCAGCTTAACAGGGGACTCTGGAAACACCATATATTTT.

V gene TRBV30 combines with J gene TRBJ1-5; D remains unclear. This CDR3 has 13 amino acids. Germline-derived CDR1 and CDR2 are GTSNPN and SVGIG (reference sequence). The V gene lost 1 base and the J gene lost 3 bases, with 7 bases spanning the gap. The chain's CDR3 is CAWSDGNNQPQHF. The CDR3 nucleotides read TGTGCCTGGAGTGACGGGAACAATCAGCCCCAGCATTTT.

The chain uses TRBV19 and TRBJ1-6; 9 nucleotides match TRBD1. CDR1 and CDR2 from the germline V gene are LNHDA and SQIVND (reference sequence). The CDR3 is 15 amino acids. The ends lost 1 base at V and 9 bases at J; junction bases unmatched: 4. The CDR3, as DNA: TGTGCCAGTAGTATAGGAGGGACAGGGAGTTCACCCCTCCACTTT. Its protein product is CASSIGGTGSSPLHF.

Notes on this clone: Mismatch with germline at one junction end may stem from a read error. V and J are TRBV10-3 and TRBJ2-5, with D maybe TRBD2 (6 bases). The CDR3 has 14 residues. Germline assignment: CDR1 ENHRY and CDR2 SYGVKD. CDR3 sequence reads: CAISKSRDLETQYF. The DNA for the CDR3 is TGTGCCATCAGTAAGTCCCGGGACTTGGAGACCCAGTACTTC.

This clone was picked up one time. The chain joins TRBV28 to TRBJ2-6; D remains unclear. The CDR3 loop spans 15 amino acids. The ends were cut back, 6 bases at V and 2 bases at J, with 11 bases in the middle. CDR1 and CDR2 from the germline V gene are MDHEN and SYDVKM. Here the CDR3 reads CASSPNEAGANVLTF. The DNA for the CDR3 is TGTGCCAGCAGCCCCAACGAGGCTGGGGCCAACGTCCTGACTTTC. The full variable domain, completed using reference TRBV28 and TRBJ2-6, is DVKVTQSSRYLVKRTGEKVFLECVQDMDHENMFWYRQDPGLGLRLIYFSYDVKMKEKGDIPEGYSVSREKKERFSLILESASTNQTSMYLCASSPNEAGANVLTFGAGSRLTVL.

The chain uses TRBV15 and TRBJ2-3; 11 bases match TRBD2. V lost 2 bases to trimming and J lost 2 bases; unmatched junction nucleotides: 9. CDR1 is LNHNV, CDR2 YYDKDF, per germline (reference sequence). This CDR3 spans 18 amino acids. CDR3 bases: TGTGCCACCAGCAGATCTCGACTAGCGGGAAGGAACACAGATACGCAGTATTTT. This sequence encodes CATSRSRLAGRNTDTQYF.

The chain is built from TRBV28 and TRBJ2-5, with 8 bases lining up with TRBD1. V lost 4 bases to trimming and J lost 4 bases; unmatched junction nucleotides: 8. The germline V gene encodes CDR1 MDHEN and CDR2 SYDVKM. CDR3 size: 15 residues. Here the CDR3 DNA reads TGTGCCAGCAGTTCTCCAGGGGGCATGCGAGAGACCCAGTACTTC. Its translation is CASSSPGGMRETQYF. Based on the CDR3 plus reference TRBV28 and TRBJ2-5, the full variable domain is DVKVTQSSRYLVKRTGEKVFLECVQDMDHENMFWYRQDPGLGLRLIYFSYDVKMKEKGDIPEGYSVSREKKERFSLILESASTNQTSMYLCASSSPGGMRETQYFGPGTRLLVL.

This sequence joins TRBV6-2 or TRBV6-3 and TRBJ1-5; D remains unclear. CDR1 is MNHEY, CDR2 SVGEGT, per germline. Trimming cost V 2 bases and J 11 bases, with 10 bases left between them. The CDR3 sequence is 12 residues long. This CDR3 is CASSYPGRAQHF. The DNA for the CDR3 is TGTGCCAGCAGTTACCCCGGGCGGGCCCAGCATTTT.

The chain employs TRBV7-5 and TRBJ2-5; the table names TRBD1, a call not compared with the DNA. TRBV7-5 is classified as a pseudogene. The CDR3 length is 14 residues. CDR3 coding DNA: TGTGTCAGAAGCTTAGCATACAGGGAGGAGACCCAGTACTTC. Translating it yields CVRSLAYREETQYF.

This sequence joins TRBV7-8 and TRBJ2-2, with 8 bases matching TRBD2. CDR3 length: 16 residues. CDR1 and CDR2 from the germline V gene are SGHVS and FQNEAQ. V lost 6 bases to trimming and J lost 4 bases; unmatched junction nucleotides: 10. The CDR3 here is CASRESAGVPTGELFF. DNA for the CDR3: TGTGCCAGCAGGGAATCAGCGGGAGTTCCCACCGGGGAGCTGTTTTTT. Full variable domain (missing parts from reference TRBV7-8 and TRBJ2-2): GAGVSQSPRYKVAKRGQDVALRCDPISGHVSLFWYQQALGQGPEFLTYFQNEAQLDKSGLPSDRFFAERPEGSVSTLKIQRTQQEDSAVYLCASRESAGVPTGELFFGEGSRLTVL.

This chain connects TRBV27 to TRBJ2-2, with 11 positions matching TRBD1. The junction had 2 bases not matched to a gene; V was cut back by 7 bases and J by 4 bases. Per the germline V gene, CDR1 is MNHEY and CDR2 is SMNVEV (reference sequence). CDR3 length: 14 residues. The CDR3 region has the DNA TGTGCCAGCATAGGACAGGGGGCCACCGGGGAGCTGTTTTTT. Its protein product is CASIGQGATGELFF.

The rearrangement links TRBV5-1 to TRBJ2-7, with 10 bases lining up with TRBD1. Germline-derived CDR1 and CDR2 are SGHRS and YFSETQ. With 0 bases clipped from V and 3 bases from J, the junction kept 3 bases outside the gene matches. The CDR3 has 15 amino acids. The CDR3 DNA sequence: TGCGCCAGCAGCTTGGGGACAGGGGGTAGCTACGAGCAGTACTTC. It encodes CASSLGTGGSYEQYF.

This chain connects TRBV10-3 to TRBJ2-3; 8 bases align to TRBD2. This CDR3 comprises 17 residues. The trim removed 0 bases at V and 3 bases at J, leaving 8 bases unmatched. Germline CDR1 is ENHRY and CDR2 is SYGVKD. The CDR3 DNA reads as TGTGCCATCAGTGAGTCCGTAGCGGGGACCTCAACAGATACGCAGTATTTT. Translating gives CAISESVAGTSTDTQYF.

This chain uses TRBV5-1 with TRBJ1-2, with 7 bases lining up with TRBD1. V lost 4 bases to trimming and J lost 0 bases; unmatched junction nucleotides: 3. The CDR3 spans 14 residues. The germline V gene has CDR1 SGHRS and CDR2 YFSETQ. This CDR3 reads CASSVGQSNYGYTF. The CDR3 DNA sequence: TGCGCCAGCAGCGTGGGACAGTCTAACTATGGCTACACCTTC.

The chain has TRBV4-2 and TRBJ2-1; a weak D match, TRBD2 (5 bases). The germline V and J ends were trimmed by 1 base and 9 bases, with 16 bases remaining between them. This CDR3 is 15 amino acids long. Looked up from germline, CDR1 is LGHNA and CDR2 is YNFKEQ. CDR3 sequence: CASSQVVGGIGEQFF. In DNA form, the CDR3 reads TGTGCCAGCAGCCAAGTTGTCGGAGGAATAGGTGAGCAGTTCTTC.

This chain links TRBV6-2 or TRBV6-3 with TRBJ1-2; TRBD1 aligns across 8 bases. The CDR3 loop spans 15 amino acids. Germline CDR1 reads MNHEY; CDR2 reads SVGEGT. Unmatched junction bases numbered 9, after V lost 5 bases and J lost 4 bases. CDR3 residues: CASSAGQGVRYGYTF. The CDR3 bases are TGTGCCAGCAGTGCCGGACAGGGAGTTCGCTATGGCTACACCTTC.

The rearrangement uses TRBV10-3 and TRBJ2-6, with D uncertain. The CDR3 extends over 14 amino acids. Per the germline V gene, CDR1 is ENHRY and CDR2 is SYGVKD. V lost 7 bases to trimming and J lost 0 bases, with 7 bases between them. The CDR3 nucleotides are TGTGCCATCACACCAGACTCTGGGGCCAACGTCCTGACTTTC. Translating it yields CAITPDSGANVLTF.